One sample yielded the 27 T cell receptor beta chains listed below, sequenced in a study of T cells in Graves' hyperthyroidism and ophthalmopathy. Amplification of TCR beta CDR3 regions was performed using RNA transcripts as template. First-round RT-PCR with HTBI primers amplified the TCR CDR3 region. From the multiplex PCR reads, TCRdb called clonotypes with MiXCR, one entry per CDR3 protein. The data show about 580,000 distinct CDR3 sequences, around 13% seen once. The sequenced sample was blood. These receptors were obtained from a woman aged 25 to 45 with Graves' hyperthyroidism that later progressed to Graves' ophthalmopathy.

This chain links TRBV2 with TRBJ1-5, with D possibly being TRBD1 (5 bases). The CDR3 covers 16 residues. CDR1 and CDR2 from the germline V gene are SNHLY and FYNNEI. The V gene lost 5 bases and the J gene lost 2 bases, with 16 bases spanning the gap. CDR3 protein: CASSLSNRRGNQPQHF. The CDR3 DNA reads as TGTGCCAGCAGTTTATCGAACAGGAGGGGCAATCAGCCCCAGCATTTT.

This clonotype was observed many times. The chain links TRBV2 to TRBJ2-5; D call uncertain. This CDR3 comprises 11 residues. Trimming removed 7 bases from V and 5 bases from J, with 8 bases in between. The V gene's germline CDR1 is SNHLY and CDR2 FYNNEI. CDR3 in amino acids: CASTKSETQYF. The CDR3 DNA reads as TGTGCCAGCACGAAGAGCGAGACCCAGTACTTC.

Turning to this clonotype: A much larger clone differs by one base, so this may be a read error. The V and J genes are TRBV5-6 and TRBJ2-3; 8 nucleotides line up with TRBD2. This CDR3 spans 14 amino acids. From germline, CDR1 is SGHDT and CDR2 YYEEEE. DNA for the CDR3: TGTGCCAGCAGTTACCTAGCGGGTACAGATACGCAGGATTTT. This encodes CASSYLAGTDTQDF.

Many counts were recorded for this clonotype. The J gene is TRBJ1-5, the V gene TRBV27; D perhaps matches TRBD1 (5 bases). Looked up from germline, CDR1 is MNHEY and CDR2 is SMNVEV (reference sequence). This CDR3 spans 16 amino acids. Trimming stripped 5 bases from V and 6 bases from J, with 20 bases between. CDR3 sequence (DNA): TGTGCCAGCAGTCCACTCCCGTTAAGGGGAAGTCAGCCCCAGCATTTT. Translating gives CASSPLPLRGSQPQHF.

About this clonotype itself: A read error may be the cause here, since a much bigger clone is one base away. The CDR3 here is CAGSYGWGSYEQYF. The CDR3 nucleotides read TGTGCCGGCAGTTACGGCTGGGGCTCCTACGAGCAGTACTTC. This chain uses TRBV6-2 or TRBV6-3 with TRBJ2-7; no firm D call. Germline CDR1 and CDR2: MNHEY and SVGEGT. This CDR3 has 14 amino acids.

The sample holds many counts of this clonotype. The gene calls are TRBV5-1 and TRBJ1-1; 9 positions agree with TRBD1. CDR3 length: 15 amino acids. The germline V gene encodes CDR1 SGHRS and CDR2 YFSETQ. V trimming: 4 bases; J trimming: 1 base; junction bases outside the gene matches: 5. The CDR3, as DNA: TGCGCCAGCAGCCCCACAGGGGGCTCGAACACTGAAGCTTTCTTT. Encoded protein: CASSPTGGSNTEAFF.

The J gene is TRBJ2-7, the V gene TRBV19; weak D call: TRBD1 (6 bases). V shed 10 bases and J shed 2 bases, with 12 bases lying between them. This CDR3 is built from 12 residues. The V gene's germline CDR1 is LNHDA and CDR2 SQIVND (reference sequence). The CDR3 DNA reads TGTGCCATAGGGACATTCGCCTACGAGCAGTACTTC. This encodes CAIGTFAYEQYF.

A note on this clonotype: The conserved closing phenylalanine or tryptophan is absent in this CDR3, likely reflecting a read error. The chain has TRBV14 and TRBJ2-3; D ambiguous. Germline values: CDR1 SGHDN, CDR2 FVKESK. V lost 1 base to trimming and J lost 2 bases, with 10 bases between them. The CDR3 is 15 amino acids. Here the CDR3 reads CASSQVGPPTDTQYS. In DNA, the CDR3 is TGTGCCAGCAGCCAAGTTGGTCCCCCCACAGATACGCAGTATTCT.

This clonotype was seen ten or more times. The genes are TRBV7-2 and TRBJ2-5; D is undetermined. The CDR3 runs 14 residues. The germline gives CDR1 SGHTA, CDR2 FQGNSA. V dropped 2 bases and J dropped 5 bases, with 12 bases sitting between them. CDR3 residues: CASSLLSGMETQYF. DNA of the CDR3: TGTGCCAGCAGCTTATTGTCGGGTATGGAGACCCAGTACTTC.

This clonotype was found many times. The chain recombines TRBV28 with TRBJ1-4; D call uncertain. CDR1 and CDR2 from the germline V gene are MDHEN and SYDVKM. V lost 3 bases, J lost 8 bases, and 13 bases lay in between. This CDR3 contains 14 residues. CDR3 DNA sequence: TGTGCCAGCAGTTTGGGAGGATCGGAAGAAAAACTGTTTTTT. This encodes CASSLGGSEEKLFF.

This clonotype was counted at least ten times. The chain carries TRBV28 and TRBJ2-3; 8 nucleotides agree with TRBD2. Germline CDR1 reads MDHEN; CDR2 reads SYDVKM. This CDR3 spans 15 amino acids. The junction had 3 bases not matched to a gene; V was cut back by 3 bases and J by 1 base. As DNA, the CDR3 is TGTGCCAGCAGTTTCCTAGCGGGTTGCACAGATACGCAGTATTTT. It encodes CASSFLAGCTDTQYF.

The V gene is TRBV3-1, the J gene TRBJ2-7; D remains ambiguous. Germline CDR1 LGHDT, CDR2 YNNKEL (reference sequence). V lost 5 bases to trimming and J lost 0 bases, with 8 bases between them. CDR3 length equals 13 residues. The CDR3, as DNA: TGTGCCAGCAGCTACACCAACTCCTACGAGCAGTACTTC. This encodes CASSYTNSYEQYF.

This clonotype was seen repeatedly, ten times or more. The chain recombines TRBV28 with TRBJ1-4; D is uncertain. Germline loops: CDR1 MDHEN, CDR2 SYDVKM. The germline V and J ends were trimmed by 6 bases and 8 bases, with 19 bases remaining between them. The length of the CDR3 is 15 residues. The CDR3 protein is CASSPVGVPLEKLFF. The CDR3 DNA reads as TGTGCCAGCAGCCCCGTTGGGGTCCCGTTGGAAAAACTGTTTTTT.

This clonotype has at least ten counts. The CDR3 sequence is CASSLPGGMDSANTGELFF. The DNA of the CDR3 is TGTGCCAGCAGCTTGCCCGGCGGGATGGATTCCGCGAACACCGGGGAGCTGTTTTTT. The chain carries TRBV5-6 and TRBJ2-2; TRBD2 might be the D (6 bases). The ends were cut back, 1 base at V and 0 bases at J, with 19 bases in the middle. The CDR3 sequence is 19 residues long. CDR1 and CDR2 (germline): SGHDT, YYEEEE. The variable domain in full, completed from reference TRBV5-6 and TRBJ2-2, reads DAGVTQSPTHLIKTRGQQVTLRCSPKSGHDTVSWYQQALGQGPQFIFQYYEEEERQRGNFPDRFSGHQFPNYSSELNVNALLLGDSALYLCASSLPGGMDSANTGELFFGEGSRLTVL.

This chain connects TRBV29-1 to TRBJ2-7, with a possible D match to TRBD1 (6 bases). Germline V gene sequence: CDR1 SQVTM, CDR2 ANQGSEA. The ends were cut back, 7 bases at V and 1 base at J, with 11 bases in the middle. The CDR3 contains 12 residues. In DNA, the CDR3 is TGCAGCGCAAGGGACACATCCTACGAGCAGTACTTC. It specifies CSARDTSYEQYF.

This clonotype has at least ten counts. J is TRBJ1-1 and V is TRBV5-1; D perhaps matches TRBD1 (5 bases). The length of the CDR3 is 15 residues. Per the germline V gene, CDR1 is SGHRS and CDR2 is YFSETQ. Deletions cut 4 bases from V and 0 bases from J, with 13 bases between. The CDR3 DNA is TGCGCCAGCAGCCTCGACGGACAAATGAACACTGAAGCTTTCTTT. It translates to CASSLDGQMNTEAFF.

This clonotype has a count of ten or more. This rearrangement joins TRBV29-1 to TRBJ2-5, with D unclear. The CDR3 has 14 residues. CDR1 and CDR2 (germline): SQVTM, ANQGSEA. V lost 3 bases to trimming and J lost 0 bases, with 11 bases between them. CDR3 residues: CSVEELKYQETQYF. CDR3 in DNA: TGCAGCGTTGAGGAGCTGAAGTACCAAGAGACCCAGTACTTC.

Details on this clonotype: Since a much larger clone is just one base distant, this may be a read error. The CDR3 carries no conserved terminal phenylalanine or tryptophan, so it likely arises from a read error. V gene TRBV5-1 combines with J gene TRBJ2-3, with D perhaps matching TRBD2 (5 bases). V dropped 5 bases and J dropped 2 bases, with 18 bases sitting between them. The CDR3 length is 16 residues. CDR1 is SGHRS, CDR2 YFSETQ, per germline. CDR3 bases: TGCGCCAGCAGTCGGACCAGCGGAGGTCCCACAGATACGCAGTATTCT. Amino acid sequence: CASSRTSGGPTDTQYS.

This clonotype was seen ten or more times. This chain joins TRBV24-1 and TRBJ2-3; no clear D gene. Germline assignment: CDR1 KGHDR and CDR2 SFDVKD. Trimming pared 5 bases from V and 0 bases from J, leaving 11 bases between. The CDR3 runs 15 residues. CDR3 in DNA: TGTGCCACCAGTGCTAGGAGCGCCAGCACAGATACGCAGTATTTT. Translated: CATSARSASTDTQYF.

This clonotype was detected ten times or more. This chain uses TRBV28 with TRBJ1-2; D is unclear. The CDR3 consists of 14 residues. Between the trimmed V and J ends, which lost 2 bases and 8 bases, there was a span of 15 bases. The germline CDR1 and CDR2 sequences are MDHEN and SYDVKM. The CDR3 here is CASSLRTASSGYTF. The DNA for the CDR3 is TGTGCCAGCAGTTTACGGACGGCTTCGAGCGGCTACACCTTC.

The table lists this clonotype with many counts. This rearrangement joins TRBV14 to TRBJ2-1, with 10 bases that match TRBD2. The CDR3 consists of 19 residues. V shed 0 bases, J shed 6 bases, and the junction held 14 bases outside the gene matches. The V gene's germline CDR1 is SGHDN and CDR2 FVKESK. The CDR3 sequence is CASSQESDRYSGRLNEQFF. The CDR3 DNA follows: TGTGCCAGCAGCCAAGAATCCGATAGGTATAGCGGGAGGCTCAATGAGCAGTTCTTC. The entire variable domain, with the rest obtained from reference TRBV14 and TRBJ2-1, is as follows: EAGVTQFPSHSVIEKGQTVTLRCDPISGHDNLYWYRRVMGKEIKFLLHFVKESKQDESGMPNNRFLAERTGGTYSTLKVQPAELEDSGVYFCASSQESDRYSGRLNEQFFGPGTRLTVL.

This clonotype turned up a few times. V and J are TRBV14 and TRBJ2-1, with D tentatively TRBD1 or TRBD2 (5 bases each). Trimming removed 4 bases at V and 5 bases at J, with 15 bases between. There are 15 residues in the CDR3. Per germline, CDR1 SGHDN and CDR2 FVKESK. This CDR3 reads CASSPRWGLDNEQFF. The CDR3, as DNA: TGTGCCAGCAGCCCCAGATGGGGGTTGGACAATGAGCAGTTCTTC.

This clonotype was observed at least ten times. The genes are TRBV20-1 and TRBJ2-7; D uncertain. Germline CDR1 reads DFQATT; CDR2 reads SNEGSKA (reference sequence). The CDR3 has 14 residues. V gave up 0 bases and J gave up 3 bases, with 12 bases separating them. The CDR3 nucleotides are TGCAGTGCTAGAGATGGGCGACCGGGCTACGAGCAGTACTTC. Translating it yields CSARDGRPGYEQYF.

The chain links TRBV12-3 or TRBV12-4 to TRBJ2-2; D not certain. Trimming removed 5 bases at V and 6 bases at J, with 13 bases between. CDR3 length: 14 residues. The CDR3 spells CASSPHLGAGELFF. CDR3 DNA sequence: TGTGCCAGCAGTCCCCACTTGGGTGCCGGGGAGCTGTTTTTT.

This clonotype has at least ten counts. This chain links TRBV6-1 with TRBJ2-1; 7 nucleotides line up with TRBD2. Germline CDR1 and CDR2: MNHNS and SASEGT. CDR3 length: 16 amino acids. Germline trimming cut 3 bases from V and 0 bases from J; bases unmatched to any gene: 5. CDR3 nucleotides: TGTGCCAGCAGTGAGCGGGGGATTAGCTCCTACAATGAGCAGTTCTTC. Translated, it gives CASSERGISSYNEQFF.

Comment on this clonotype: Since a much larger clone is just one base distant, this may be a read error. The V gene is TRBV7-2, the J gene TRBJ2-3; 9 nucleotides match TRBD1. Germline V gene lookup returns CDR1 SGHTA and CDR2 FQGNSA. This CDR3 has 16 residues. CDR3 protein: CASSKPQGAGTDRQYF. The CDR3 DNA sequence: TGTGCCAGCAGCAAACCACAGGGGGCAGGGACAGATAGGCAGTATTTT. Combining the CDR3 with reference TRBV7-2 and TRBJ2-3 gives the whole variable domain GAGVSQSPSNKVTEKGKDVELRCDPISGHTALYWYRQSLGQGLEFLIYFQGNSAPDKSGLPSDRFSAERTGGSVSTLTIQRTQQEDSAVYLCASSKPQGAGTDRQYFGPGTRLTVL.

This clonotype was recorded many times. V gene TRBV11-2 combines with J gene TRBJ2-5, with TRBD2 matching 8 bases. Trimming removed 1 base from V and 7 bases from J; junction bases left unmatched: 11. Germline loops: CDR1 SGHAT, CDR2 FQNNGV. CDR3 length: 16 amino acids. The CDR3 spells CASSLAKTSEGGTQYF. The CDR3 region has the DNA TGTGCCAGCAGCTTAGCGAAGACTAGCGAGGGGGGGACCCAGTACTTC. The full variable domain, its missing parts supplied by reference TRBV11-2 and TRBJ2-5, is EAGVAQSPRYKIIEKRQSVAFWCNPISGHATLYWYQQILGQGPKLLIQFQNNGVVDDSQLPKDRFSAERLKGVDSTLKIQPAKLEDSAVYLCASSLAKTSEGGTQYFGPGTRLLVL.